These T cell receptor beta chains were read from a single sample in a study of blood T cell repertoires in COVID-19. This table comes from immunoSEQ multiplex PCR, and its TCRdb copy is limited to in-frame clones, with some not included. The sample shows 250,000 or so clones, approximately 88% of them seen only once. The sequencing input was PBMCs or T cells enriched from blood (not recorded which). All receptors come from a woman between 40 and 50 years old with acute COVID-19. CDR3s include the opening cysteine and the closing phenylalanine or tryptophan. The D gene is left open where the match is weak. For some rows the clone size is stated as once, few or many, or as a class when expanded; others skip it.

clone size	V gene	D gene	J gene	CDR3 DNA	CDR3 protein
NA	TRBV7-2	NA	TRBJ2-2	TGTGCCAGCAGTCAGAGGAGAACCGGGGAGCTGTTTTTT	CASSQRRTGELFF
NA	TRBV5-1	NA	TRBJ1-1	TGCGCCAGCAGCTTGGGTGCAGGGCGAGAAGCTTTCTTT	CASSLGAGREAFF
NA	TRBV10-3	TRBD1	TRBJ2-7	TGTGCCATCGGTCCTGATGGTAGGCAGGGGGTTGGGTACGAGCAGTACTTC	CAIGPDGRQGVGYEQYF
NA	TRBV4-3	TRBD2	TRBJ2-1	TGCGCCAGCAGCCAAGAATTACTCGCGGGAGGGGGCAATGAGCAGTTCTTC	CASSQELLAGGGNEQFF
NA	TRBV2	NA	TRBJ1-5	TGTGCCAGCCAATCCGGGACAAATAATCAGCCCCAGCATTTT	CASQSGTNNQPQHF
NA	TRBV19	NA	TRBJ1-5	TGTGCCAGTAGTATCAGGGGCCTGAATCAGCCCCAGCATTTT	CASSIRGLNQPQHF
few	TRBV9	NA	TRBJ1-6	TGTGCCAGCAGCCCCCTGCCAGAGGCTTCCTATAATTCACCCCTCCACTTT	CASSPLPEASYNSPLHF
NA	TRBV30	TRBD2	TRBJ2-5	TGTGCCTGGAGCGGCGGGACTAGGGGGTACCAAGAGACCCAGTACTTC	CAWSGGTRGYQETQYF
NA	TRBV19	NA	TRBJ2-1	TGTGCCAGTACTCCGGGACACTCGTACAATGAGCAGTTCTTC	CASTPGHSYNEQFF
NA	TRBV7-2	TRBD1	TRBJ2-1	TGTGCCAGCAGCCCGCGGGACAGGGTGGGTGAGCAGTTCTTC	CASSPRDRVGEQFF
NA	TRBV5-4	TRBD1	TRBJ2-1	TGTGCCAGCAGCTTCCGGACAGGGGGCTCCTACAATGAGCAGTTCTTC	CASSFRTGGSYNEQFF
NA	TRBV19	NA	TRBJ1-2	TGTGCCAGTAGTGTACAGGGTCCAGCTAACTATGGCTACACCTTC	CASSVQGPANYGYTF
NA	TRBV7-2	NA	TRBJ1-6	TGTGCCAGCAGCTCGGGAGGGGCCTATAATTCACCCCTCCACTTT	CASSSGGAYNSPLHF
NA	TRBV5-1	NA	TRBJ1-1	TGCGCCAGCAGCCCTGGTGGAGACGCGGCCACTGAAGCTTTCTTT	CASSPGGDAATEAFF
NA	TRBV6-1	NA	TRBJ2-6	TGTGCCAGCAGTGAAGCGAGCTCTGGGGCCAACGTCCTGACTTTC	CASSEASSGANVLTF
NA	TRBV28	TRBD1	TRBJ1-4	TGTGCCAGCAGGAAACAGGGGTTTTACGAAAAACTGTTTTTT	CASRKQGFYEKLFF
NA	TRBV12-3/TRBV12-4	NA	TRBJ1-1	TGTGCCAGCAGATCGACAGCAAACACTGAAGCTTTCTTT	CASRSTANTEAFF
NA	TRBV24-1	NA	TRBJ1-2	TGTGCCACCAGCCGGGACAAGAACTATGGCTACACCTTC	CATSRDKNYGYTF
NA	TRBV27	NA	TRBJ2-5	TGTGCCAGCAGTCCTACGCAAGAGACCCAGTACTTC	CASSPTQETQYF
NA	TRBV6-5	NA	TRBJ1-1	TGTGCCAGCAGACCCGGACAGACGAACACTGAAGCTTTCTTT	CASRPGQTNTEAFF
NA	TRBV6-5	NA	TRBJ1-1	TGTGCCAGCACCCCGGCGGCACCCACTGAAGCTTTCTTT	CASTPAAPTEAFF
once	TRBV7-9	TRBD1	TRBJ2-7	TGTGCCAGCAGCTCTTGGGACAGCCGACTTTACGAGCAGTACTTC	CASSSWDSRLYEQYF
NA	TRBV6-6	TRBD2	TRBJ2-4	TGTGCCAGCAGCAGGACTAGCGGGGGGGACATTCAGTACTTC	CASSRTSGGDIQYF
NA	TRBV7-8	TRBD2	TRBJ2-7	TGTGCCAGCAGCCTCCGGCGGGGGGCCTACGAGCAGTACTTC	CASSLRRGAYEQYF
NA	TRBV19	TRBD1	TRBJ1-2	TGTGCCAGTAGTATCAGGACAGGCGACACTAACTATGGCTACACCTTC	CASSIRTGDTNYGYTF
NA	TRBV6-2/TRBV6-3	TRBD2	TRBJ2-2	TGTGCCAGCAGTTACTCCGGGACTAGCGGGTTTACCGGGGAGCTGTTTTTT	CASSYSGTSGFTGELFF
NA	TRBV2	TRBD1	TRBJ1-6	TGTGCCAGCAGTGAAGCGGCAGGGGGCAATTCACCCCTCCACTTT	CASSEAAGGNSPLHF
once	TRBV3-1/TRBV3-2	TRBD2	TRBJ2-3	TGTGCCAGCAGCCAAGCCAGCGGGGGGCCAGATACGCAGTATTTT	CASSQASGGPDTQYF
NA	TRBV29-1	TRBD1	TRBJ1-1	TGCAGCGCGACGGGACAGACGAACACTGAAGCTTTCTTT	CSATGQTNTEAFF
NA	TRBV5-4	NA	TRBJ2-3	TGTGCCAGCAGCACTCAGAGCGGACGCACAGATACGCAGTATTTT	CASSTQSGRTDTQYF
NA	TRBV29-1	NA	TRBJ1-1	TGCAGCGCCAACCCCAGGGTAGGGACTGAAGCTTTCTTT	CSANPRVGTEAFF
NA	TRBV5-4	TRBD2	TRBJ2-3	TGTGCCAGCAGCGCGCCCTATGGGGGGACGGGAGGGATCGCAGATACGCAGTATTTT	CASSAPYGGTGGIADTQYF
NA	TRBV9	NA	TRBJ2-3	TGTGCCAGCAGCGTAGGAGGGGATACGCAGTATTTT	CASSVGGDTQYF
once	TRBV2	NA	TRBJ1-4	TGTACCAGCACCAGGGTACCAATTAGGGAAAAACTGTTTTTT	CTSTRVPIREKLFF
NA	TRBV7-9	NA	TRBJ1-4	TGTGCCAGCAGCTTGAACGGGAATGAAAAACTGTTTTTT	CASSLNGNEKLFF
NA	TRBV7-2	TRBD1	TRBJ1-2	TGTGCCAGCAGCCCTGACAGGGGCCTCTATGGCTACACCTTC	CASSPDRGLYGYTF
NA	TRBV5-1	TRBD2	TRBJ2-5	TGCGCCAGCAGCGCCGGCGGGAGACAAGGGGTTGAGACCCAGTACTTC	CASSAGGRQGVETQYF
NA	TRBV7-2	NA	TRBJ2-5	TGTGCCAGCAGCTTAAGGAGGCCCCAAGAGACCCAGTACTTC	CASSLRRPQETQYF
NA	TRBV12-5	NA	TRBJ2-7	TGTGCTAGTGGTACCTCAAATTCGGACGAGCAGTACTTC	CASGTSNSDEQYF
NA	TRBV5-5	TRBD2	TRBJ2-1	TGTGCCAGCAGCTTGGGTAGTCTAGCGGGGGAGTTTCCGTTCTTC	CASSLGSLAGEFPFF
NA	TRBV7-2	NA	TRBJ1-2	TGTGCCAGCAGCTTGTCCGGGGGGCGCCGTGGCTACACCTTC	CASSLSGGRRGYTF